Shown below are 7 T cell receptor beta chains from a single sample sequenced in a study of cytomegalovirus exposure and HLA in healthy donors. Primers included in the PCR were 60 Vbeta and 13 Jbeta primers. Produced via immunoSEQ multiplex PCR; TCRdb's table is partial and in-frame only. The sample holds around 160,000 clones, approximately 71% seen once. Sequencing was performed on PBMCs. Receptors were obtained from a woman aged 18-29 years in good health and CMV-seropositive.

The CDR3 is CATRQGLDEKLFF. DNA of the CDR3: TGTGCCACCAGACAGGGCCTGGATGAAAAACTGTTTTTT. V is TRBV10-3 and J is TRBJ1-4; 7 nucleotides align to TRBD1. V trimming: 10 bases; J trimming: 6 bases; junction bases outside the gene matches: 8. The CDR3 is 13 amino acids. Germline CDR1 is ENHRY and CDR2 is SYGVKD.

This clone was seen only a few times. V is TRBV5-1 and J is TRBJ2-3; 9 bases align to TRBD2. The CDR3 is made up of 18 amino acids. Germline V CDR1 and CDR2: SGHRS, YFSETQ. V was pared by 0 bases and J by 0 bases, with 8 bases of the junction left unmatched. The CDR3 loop reads CASSLGLGAGGSTDTQYF. Here the CDR3 DNA reads TGCGCCAGCAGCTTGGGTTTGGGAGCGGGGGGAAGCACAGATACGCAGTATTTT.

V and J are TRBV4-2 and TRBJ2-1; possibly TRBD2 for D (6 bases). Trimming removed 5 bases at V and 3 bases at J, with 26 bases between. Germline CDR1 LGHNA, CDR2 YNFKEQ. The CDR3 extends over 19 amino acids. The DNA for the CDR3 is TGTGCCAGCAGCTACACCCCGGGGGAGACCCCCTCCGGCTACAATGAGCAGTTCTTC. The encoded protein is CASSYTPGETPSGYNEQFF.

This sequence joins TRBV9 and TRBJ1-3, with unresolved D. The CDR3 is made up of 15 amino acids. Germline V gene data show CDR1 as SGDLS and CDR2 as YYNGEE. Between the trimmed V and J ends, which lost 4 bases and 0 bases, there was a span of 11 bases. The CDR3 sequence is CASSRQDTSGNTIYF. CDR3 nucleotides: TGTGCCAGCAGCCGGCAGGATACCTCTGGAAACACCATATATTTT.

The genes are TRBV7-2 and TRBJ2-1; TRBD2 agrees at 15 bases. V lost 5 bases and J lost 10; bases outside the gene matches: 9. CDR3 length: 16 amino acids. Germline CDR1 and CDR2: SGHTA and FQGNSA. This chain's CDR3 is CASSRGTSGGPPEQFF. In nucleotides, the CDR3 is TGTGCCAGCAGCCGGGGGACTAGCGGGGGGCCCCCAGAGCAGTTCTTC.

The chain carries TRBV10-3 and TRBJ1-1, with D maybe TRBD1 (5 bases). Trimming shortened V by 8 bases and J by 7 bases, and 17 bases separated the two germline ends. The CDR3 has 13 amino acids. Germline V gene lookup returns CDR1 ENHRY and CDR2 SYGVKD. CDR3 region: CAIGGAQGIEAFF. CDR3 DNA sequence: TGTGCCATCGGTGGGGCCCAGGGCATTGAAGCTTTCTTT.

The rearrangement uses TRBV30 and TRBJ2-3; TRBD2 aligns across 9 bases. Germline loops: CDR1 GTSNPN, CDR2 SVGIG (reference sequence). The CDR3 contains 15 residues. After removal of 3 bases from V and 4 bases from J, the junction contained 8 bases not matched to a gene. Here the CDR3 DNA reads TGTGCCTGGAGGCTCGGGGTAGCGGGAGCAGATACGCAGTATTTT. Translation gives CAWRLGVAGADTQYF.